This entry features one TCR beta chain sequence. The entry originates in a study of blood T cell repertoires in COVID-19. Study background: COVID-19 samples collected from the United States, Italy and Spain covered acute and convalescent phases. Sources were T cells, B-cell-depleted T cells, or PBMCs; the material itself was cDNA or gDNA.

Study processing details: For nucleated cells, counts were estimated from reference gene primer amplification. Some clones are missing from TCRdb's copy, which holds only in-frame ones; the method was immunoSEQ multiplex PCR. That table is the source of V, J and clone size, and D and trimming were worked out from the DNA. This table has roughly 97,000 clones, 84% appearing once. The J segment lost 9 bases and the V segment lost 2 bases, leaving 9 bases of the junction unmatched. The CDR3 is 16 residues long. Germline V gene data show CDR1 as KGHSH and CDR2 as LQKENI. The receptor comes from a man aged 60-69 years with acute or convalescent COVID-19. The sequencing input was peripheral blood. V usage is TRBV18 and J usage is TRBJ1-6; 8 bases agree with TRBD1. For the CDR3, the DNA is TGTGCCAGCTCACCATCCGGCGGACAGGGTAGTTCACCCCTCCACTTT. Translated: CASSPSGGQGSSPLHF. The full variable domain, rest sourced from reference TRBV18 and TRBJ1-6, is NAGVMQNPRHLVRRRGQEARLRCSPMKGHSHVYWYRQLPEEGLKFMVYLQKENIIDESGMPKERFSAEFPKEGPSILRIQQVVRGDSAAYFCASSPSGGQGSSPLHFGNGTRLTVT.